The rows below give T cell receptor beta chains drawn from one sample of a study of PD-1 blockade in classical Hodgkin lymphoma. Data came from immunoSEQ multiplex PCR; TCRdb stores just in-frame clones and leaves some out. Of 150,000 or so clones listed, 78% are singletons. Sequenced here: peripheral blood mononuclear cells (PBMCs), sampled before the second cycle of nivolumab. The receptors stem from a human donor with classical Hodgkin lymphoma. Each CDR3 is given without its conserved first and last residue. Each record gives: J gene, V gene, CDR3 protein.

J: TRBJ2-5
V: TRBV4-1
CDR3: ASSQELGTSGRSKTQY

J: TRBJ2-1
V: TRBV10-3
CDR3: AISLAGVGLDEQF

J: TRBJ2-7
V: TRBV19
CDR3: ASSRTEPYEQY

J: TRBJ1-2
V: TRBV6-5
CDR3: ASSYSPRGNYGYT

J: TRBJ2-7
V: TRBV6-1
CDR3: ASRLAGGHSYEQY

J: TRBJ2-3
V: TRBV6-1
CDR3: ASRIAGGTDTQY

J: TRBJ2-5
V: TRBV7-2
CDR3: ASSLSRTQETQY

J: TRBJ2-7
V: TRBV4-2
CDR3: ASSHLYSGASYEQY

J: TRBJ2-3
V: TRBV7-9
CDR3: ASSLDWGRSDTQY

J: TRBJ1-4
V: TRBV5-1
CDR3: ASSHLRGDDEKLF

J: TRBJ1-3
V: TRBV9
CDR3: ASSVAPQSSGNTIY

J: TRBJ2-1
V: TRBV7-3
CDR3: ASSRTSGSYNEQF

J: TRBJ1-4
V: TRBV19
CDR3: ASKGQVHEKLF

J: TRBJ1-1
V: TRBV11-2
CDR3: ASSARRGADTEAF

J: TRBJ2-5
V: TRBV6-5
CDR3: ASSRDRGVEETQY

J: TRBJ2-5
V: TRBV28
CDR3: ASSSGQGETQY

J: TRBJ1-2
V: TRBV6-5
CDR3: ASSFTGIYGYT

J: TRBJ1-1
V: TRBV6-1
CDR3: ASRVLRDGTEAF

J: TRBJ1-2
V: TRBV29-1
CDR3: SVDVLNLYGYT

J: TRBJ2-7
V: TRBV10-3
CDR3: AISAIPGSYEQY

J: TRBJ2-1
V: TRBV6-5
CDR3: ASSYLAGGSGNEQF

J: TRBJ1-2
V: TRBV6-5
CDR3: ASRAFYGYT

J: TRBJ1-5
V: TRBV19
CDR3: ASSVPYQGAAQPQH

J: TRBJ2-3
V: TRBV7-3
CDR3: ASSLIPFVAGGPLGADTQY

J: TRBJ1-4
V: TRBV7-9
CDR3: ASSLGDRDNEKLF

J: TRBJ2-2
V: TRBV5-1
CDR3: ASSQDVANTGELF

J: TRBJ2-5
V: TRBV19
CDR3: ASSVLAGEAETQY

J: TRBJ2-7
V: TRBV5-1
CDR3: ASSSHGWGSDEQY

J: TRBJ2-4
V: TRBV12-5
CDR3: ASGLVPLAKNIQY

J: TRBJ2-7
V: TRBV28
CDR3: ASSLFPGYEQY

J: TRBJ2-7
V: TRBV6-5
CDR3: ASSRQGSYEQY

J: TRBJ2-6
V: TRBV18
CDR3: ASSPTRLAGSTSGANVLT

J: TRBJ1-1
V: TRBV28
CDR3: ASSLTPGSGDTEAF

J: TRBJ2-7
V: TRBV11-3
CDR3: ASSRRGTYEQY

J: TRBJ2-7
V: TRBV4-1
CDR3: ASSQGGGKSYEQY

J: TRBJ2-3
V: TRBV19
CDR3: ASSIARDRVGADTQY

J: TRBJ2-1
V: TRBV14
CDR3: ASSLSTSQTYNEQF